The following is a T cell receptor beta chain sequence with its context. It lacks a known antigen. Within one base of it there is no much larger clone, and no base qualities were kept. Other nucleotide sequences in the sample specify the same CDR3. This sample was included in a study of PD-L1 blockade in urothelial cancer (dated 2017 in TCRdb). Looking at the study overall: All patients started therapy in the mid-2010s and received atezolizumab 1,200 mg intravenously every 3 weeks. Blood samples were analyzed 3 weeks after the start of treatment (second dose) and 6 weeks after the start of treatment. Eight or nine patients reached durable clinical benefit, while around 19 patients did not. Patients had an ECOG performance status of 0 or 1 and had received between 0 and 3 prior chemotherapy regimens. Blood samples gave median yields of around 140,000 T cells and some 84,000 unique TCRs, along with a median clonality of 0.080. TCR sequencing covered pretreatment tumor samples and matched, serially collected peripheral blood taken before and after atezolizumab treatment. Over 28 patients had pretreatment blood TCR-seq, approximately 24 had at least one posttreatment blood collection, and approximately 24 had tumor TCR-seq. Somatic, immune and clinical correlates of response to PD-L1 blockade with atezolizumab in urothelial cancer were the focus of an exploratory multi-omic analysis. Whole exome sequencing and RNA sequencing of pretreatment tumors were performed alongside TCR sequencing in the same patients. Durable clinical benefit was defined as progression-free survival longer than 6 months, and TCR features were also tested against progression-free and overall survival. About 90% of the roughly 29 patients were males with bladder-origin urothelial cancer, and about two thirds of the roughly 30 reported a prior smoking history. Study-wide conclusions, independent of this receptor: At 3 weeks after the start of treatment, tumor-associated TCR clones in peripheral blood had expanded more in patients with durable benefit (n of about 20, p = 0.022). Improved progression-free and overall survival was found to be associated with pretreatment peripheral blood TCR clonality below the median. Because of the small sample size (n ≈ 29) and the many exploratory analyses performed, the results are intended to be regarded as hypothesis-generating.

The sample's time point label, in plain terms: pretreatment peripheral blood. The cohort comprised around 30 patients with locally advanced or metastatic urothelial carcinoma treated at Memorial Sloan Kettering on a trial protocol. Peripheral blood mononuclear cells were collected from each patient pretreatment and during treatment, giving between 1 and 8 total time points per patient. The Qiagen DNeasy Blood extraction kit was used to purify genomic DNA from total PBMCs and tumor samples. Collected pretreatment and during treatment, PBMCs were isolated and stored as previously described. The CDR1 and CDR2 encoded by the germline V gene are SGDLS and YYNGEE. Relative to germline, V is missing 4 bases and J is missing 4 bases, with 11 bases of the junction outside any gene match. Its CDR3 holds 15 amino acids, cysteine through phenylalanine. Just the 45-base CDR3 DNA is kept, in frame starting at base 1.

Each PCR received spiked-in synthetic TCR analog templates so that absolute template abundance could be estimated from read counts. The immunoSEQ assay used bias-controlled V and J gene primers to amplify TCRbeta CDR3 regions from genomic DNA. Rearranged TCRbeta segments were sequenced at approximately 20X coverage. The paper's processing steps were these. Sequencing errors were corrected by clustering, and CDR3s were annotated against IMGT so that V, D and J genes could be assigned. Only productive TCRbeta rearrangements were used in downstream analyses, excluding out-of-frame or stop-codon sequences. Clonality was calculated as one minus the Shannon entropy normalized by the log of the number of unique productive sequences. Fisher's exact test with Benjamini-Hochberg correction, using a cutoff of adjusted p below 0.01, was how clones that differed between time points or between blood and tumor were identified. In TCRdb, the immuneACCESS table is reduced to in-frame sequences with V and J assigned. These tables do not hold every clone; where another copy was compared, an unresolved V gene accounts for under half, and the others remain unexplained. Clone size and V and J calls were adopted from that table, with D and trimming inferred from the DNA. The sample contains 45,000 to 60,000 clones, about 85% of them found a single time. The leading ten clones occupy more than 15% of the sample.

Material: PBMCs, obtained around atezolizumab (anti-PD-L1) treatment. The receptor chain draws on TRBV9 and TRBJ2-7; 7 central bases correspond to TRBD2. This clonotype was obtained from a man between 65 and 79 years old with urothelial cancer. The CDR3 reads as follows: CASSPQVGGSYEQYF. In nucleotides, the sequence is TGTGCCAGCAGCCCCCAGGTGGGCGGGAGTTACGAGCAGTACTTC.